The 19 T cell receptor beta chains listed next were all sequenced from one sample in a study of siplizumab effects on memory and regulatory T cells (dated by TCRdb to 2018 to 2020). Library preparation was by the immunoSEQ multiplex PCR assay. Drawn from immuneACCESS, this table holds only the in-frame rearrangements with V and J called that TCRdb kept. Clones are partly lost; checked studies trace under half to an unresolved V gene and leave the rest unexplained. The table for this sample lists about 100,000 clones; 80% to 95% of them were counted only once. In total, the top ten clones hold about 0.15% of the sample. Sequenced sample: CD4+ T cells sorted from blood. These receptors all stem from a human donor in good health.

A single count supports this clone. The V gene is TRBV6-5, the J gene TRBJ2-7; the D is unclear. The germline CDR1 and CDR2 sequences are MNHEY and SVGAGI. The CDR3 contains 13 residues. The V and J ends lost 7 bases and 3 bases respectively, with 13 bases between them. CDR3 loop: CASKPGLNYEQYF. The CDR3 DNA reads TGTGCCAGCAAGCCGGGCCTGAACTACGAGCAGTACTTC.

This clone has just one count. The CDR3 loop is CASSPGQLVYEQYF. CDR3 bases: TGTGCCAGCTCCCCGGGACAGCTAGTCTACGAGCAGTACTTC. The chain carries TRBV18 and TRBJ2-7, with 7 bases identical to TRBD1. V lost 6 bases and J lost 3; bases outside the gene matches: 8. Germline V lookup: CDR1 KGHSH, CDR2 LQKENI. The CDR3 is 14 amino acids.

CDR3 protein: CASSEARITTRGEQYF. The DNA of the CDR3 is TGTGCCAGCAGTGAAGCGCGGATTACGACCCGTGGCGAGCAGTACTTC. V gene TRBV6-1 combines with J gene TRBJ2-7; unclear D gene. Trimming shortened V by 0 bases and J by 6 bases, and 18 bases separated the two germline ends. Germline V gene data show CDR1 as MNHNS and CDR2 as SASEGT. This CDR3 contains 16 residues.

V is TRBV6-5 and J is TRBJ1-4; D is unresolved. Trimming shortened V by 2 bases and J by 4 bases, and 8 bases separated the two germline ends. Germline loops: CDR1 MNHEY, CDR2 SVGAGI. This CDR3 is built from 14 residues. The CDR3 loop is CASSYRAVNEKLFF. CDR3 in DNA: TGTGCCAGCAGTTACCGAGCGGTTAATGAAAAACTGTTTTTT.

The chain combines TRBV6-5 with TRBJ2-5; unclear D gene. This CDR3 region has 13 residues. Trimming removed 0 bases at V and 9 bases at J, with 11 bases between. Germline CDR1 is MNHEY and CDR2 is SVGAGI. This chain's CDR3 is CASSYSRTAAQYF. The CDR3 coding sequence is TGTGCCAGCAGTTACTCGAGGACGGCGGCCCAGTACTTC.

Written as DNA, the CDR3 is TGTGCCAGCTCGCCCGAACTTCTAGATACGCAGTATTTT. Translating it yields CASSPELLDTQYF. This chain uses TRBV18 with TRBJ2-3, with D hard to call. Looked up from germline, CDR1 is KGHSH and CDR2 is LQKENI. V was clipped by 6 bases and J by 5 bases, with 12 bases between them. The CDR3 has 13 amino acids.

The rearrangement joins TRBV20-1 to TRBJ2-5; D might be TRBD1 or TRBD2, each matching 5 bases. The CDR3 is 11 amino acids. The germline gives CDR1 DFQATT, CDR2 SNEGSKA (reference sequence). The V end lost 6 bases, the J end lost 14 bases, and 19 bases lay between the germline ends. The CDR3 sequence is CSAHPQGPPYF. The CDR3 DNA sequence: TGCAGTGCCCACCCTCAGGGACCGCCATACTTC.

The chain carries TRBV27 and TRBJ2-1, with 13 bases lining up with TRBD2. This CDR3 comprises 17 residues. Losses at the gene ends were 5 bases for V and 8 bases for J; bases not matched to a gene: 12. Germline V gene lookup returns CDR1 MNHEY and CDR2 SMNVEV (reference sequence). Here the CDR3 DNA reads TGTGCCAGCAGTCGGACTAGCGGGGGCCCTCTAATGGATGAGCAGTTCTTC. Translation gives CASSRTSGGPLMDEQFF.

This clone has just one count. The chain joins TRBV7-2 to TRBJ1-4, with D possibly being TRBD1 (5 bases). Germline V gives CDR1 SGHTA, CDR2 FQGNSA. The CDR3 length is 14 residues. With 7 bases removed from V and 10 bases from J, the gap between germline ends came to 19 bases. The CDR3 loop is CASKPGLPDGKLFF. The CDR3, as DNA: TGTGCCAGCAAACCGGGACTACCGGACGGAAAACTGTTTTTT.

This CDR3 reads CASSLEPGVGEQYF. CDR3 sequence (DNA): TGTGCCAGCAGCTTAGAACCGGGAGTGGGAGAGCAGTACTTC. The chain uses TRBV7-6 and TRBJ2-7; tentative D call: TRBD2 (6 bases). The CDR3 sequence is 14 residues long. V lost 1 base and J lost 7, with 14 bases in between. Looked up from germline, CDR1 is SGHVS and CDR2 is FNYEAQ.

The table lists this clone with a count of one. CDR3 coding DNA: TGTGCCAGCAGCTCAAATGCAGGGGGTGAAAAACTGTTTTTT. It yields the protein CASSSNAGGEKLFF. This chain joins TRBV7-6 and TRBJ1-4; 7 bases are a match to TRBD1. This CDR3 is 14 amino acids long. Germline V gene lookup returns CDR1 SGHVS and CDR2 FNYEAQ. The V and J ends lost 4 bases and 7 bases, in that order; junction bases with no gene match: 6.

The chain has TRBV4-3 and TRBJ2-2; 13 positions match TRBD2. The CDR3 runs to 18 residues. CDR1 and CDR2 (germline): LGHNA, YSLEER. Trimming at V came to 1 base and at J to 6 bases, leaving 8 bases not matched to a gene. The CDR3 DNA reads as TGCGCCAGCAGCCAAGTGCACGGACTAGCGGGGGTTTCCGGGGAGCTGTTTTTT. Protein sequence: CASSQVHGLAGVSGELFF.

V gene TRBV5-1 combines with J gene TRBJ2-7; TRBD2 matches 14 bases. The CDR3 totals 16 residues. V trimming: 4 bases; J trimming: 5 bases; junction bases outside the gene matches: 8. Germline V CDR1 and CDR2: SGHRS, YFSETQ. The CDR3 bases are TGCGCCAGCAGCGCGACTAGCGGGGGGGCTAACCACGAGCAGTACTTC. Residues: CASSATSGGANHEQYF.

The chain couples TRBV18 to TRBJ1-1; D gene uncertain. The CDR3 spans 16 residues. The ends were cut back, 2 bases at V and 5 bases at J, with 18 bases in the middle. Germline V gives CDR1 KGHSH, CDR2 LQKENI. CDR3 in DNA: TGTGCCAGCTCACCAGGAGGTTTTTATGGAGGGACTGAAGCTTTCTTT. Its translation: CASSPGGFYGGTEAFF.

This chain uses TRBV28 with TRBJ1-2; 7 nucleotides agree with TRBD1. V was clipped by 3 bases and J by 6 bases; unmatched bases: 7. The CDR3 spans 14 residues. CDR1 MDHEN and CDR2 SYDVKM come from the germline V gene. The CDR3 nucleotides read TGTGCCAGCAGTTTGGAGGGGGCAAAGCATGGCTACACCTTC. Residues: CASSLEGAKHGYTF.

This clone was picked up one time. J is TRBJ2-7 and V is TRBV7-2, with D perhaps matching TRBD2 (6 bases). V was pared by 4 bases and J by 0 bases, with 13 bases between. Germline V gene lookup returns CDR1 SGHTA and CDR2 FQGNSA. This CDR3 spans 15 amino acids. The CDR3 DNA reads TGTGCCAGCAGCTCGCTAGCGTTCAGCTCCTACGAGCAGTACTTC. It is translated as CASSSLAFSSYEQYF. Complete variable domain (other parts from reference TRBV7-2 and TRBJ2-7): GAGVSQSPSNKVTEKGKDVELRCDPISGHTALYWYRQSLGQGLEFLIYFQGNSAPDKSGLPSDRFSAERTGGSVSTLTIQRTQQEDSAVYLCASSSLAFSSYEQYFGPGTRLTVT.

The genes are TRBV28 and TRBJ1-5; possibly TRBD1 for D (5 bases). The V end lost 6 bases, the J end lost 8 bases, and 20 bases lay between the germline ends. Germline V gene lookup returns CDR1 MDHEN and CDR2 SYDVKM. The CDR3 spans 15 residues. CDR3 coding DNA: TGTGCCAGCAGGGGACGCCGGGCTGAGGCTAAGCCCCAGCATTTT. Translating gives CASRGRRAEAKPQHF.

The chain carries TRBV7-3 and TRBJ1-1; D unresolved. CDR1 SGHTA and CDR2 FQGTGA come from the germline V gene. The CDR3 covers 13 residues. The V gene lost 2 bases and the J gene lost 3 bases, with 7 bases spanning the gap. The CDR3 is CASSLSRDTEAFF. In nucleotides, the CDR3 is TGTGCCAGCAGCTTATCTAGGGACACTGAAGCTTTCTTT.

The chain combines TRBV7-9 with TRBJ2-1; D gene uncertain. This CDR3 is 13 amino acids long. CDR1 and CDR2 (germline): SEHNR, FQNEAQ (reference sequence). The germline V and J ends were trimmed by 6 bases and 6 bases, with 12 bases remaining between them. This CDR3 reads CASRQDSTNEQFF. The CDR3 nucleotides read TGTGCCAGCAGACAAGACTCGACCAATGAGCAGTTCTTC.